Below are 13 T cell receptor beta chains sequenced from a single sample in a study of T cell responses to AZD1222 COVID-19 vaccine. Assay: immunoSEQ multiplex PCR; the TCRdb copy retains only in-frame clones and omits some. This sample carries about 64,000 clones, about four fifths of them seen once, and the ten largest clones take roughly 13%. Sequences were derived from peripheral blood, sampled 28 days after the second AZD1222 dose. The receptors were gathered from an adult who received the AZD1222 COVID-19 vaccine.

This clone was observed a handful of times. The CDR3 is CASNLNNQPQHF. DNA of the CDR3: TGTGCCAGCAACCTAAACAATCAGCCCCAGCATTTT. The rearrangement joins TRBV3-1 (or the pseudogene TRBV3-2) to TRBJ1-5; no clear D gene. The germline V gene encodes CDR1 LGHDT and CDR2 YNNKEL (reference sequence). The CDR3 has 12 amino acids. V lost 7 bases and J 3 bases, leaving 7 bases between the germline ends.

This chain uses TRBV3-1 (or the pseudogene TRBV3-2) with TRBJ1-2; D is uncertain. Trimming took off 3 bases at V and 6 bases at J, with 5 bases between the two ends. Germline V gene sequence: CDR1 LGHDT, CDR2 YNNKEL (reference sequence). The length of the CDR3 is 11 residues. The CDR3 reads CASSHGDGYTF. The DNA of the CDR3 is TGTGCCAGCAGCCATGGGGATGGCTACACCTTC.

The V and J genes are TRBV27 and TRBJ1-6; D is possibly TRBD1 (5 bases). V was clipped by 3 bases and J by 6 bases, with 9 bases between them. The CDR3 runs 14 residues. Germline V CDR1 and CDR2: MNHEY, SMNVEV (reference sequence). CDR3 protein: CASSLQGPNSPLHF. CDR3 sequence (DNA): TGTGCCAGCAGTTTGCAGGGCCCTAATTCACCCCTCCACTTT.

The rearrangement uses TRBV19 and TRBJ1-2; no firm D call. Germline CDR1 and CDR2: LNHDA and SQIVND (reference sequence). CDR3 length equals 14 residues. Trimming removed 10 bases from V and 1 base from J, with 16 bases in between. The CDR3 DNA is TGTGCCACCCTACCCGGATCCTTTAACTATGGCTACACCTTC. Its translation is CATLPGSFNYGYTF.

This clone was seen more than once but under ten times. This CDR3 is CASSSDGAPRETQYF. The CDR3 DNA sequence: TGCGCCAGCAGTTCCGATGGGGCTCCGCGAGAGACCCAGTACTTC. The chain is built from TRBV5-1 and TRBJ2-5; D is perhaps TRBD1 (5 bases). Germline V gene data show CDR1 as SGHRS and CDR2 as YFSETQ. Trimming removed 5 bases at V and 4 bases at J, with 18 bases between. This CDR3 is 15 amino acids long.

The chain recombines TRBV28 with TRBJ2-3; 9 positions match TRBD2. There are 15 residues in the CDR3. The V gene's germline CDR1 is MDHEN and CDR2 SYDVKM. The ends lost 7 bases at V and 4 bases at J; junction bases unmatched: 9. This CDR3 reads CASTRAGGRPDTQYF. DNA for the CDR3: TGTGCCAGCACCCGGGCGGGGGGGAGACCAGATACGCAGTATTTT.

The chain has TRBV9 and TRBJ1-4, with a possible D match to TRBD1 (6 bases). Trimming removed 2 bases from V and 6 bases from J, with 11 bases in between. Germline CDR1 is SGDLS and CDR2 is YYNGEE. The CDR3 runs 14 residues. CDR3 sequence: CASSVGHLDEKLFF. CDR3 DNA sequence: TGTGCCAGCAGCGTGGGACATTTAGATGAAAAACTGTTTTTT. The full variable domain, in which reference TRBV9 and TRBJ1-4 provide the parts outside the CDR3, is DSGVTQTPKHLITATGQRVTLRCSPRSGDLSVYWYQQSLDQGLQFLIQYYNGEERAKGNILERFSAQQFPDLHSELNLSSLELGDSALYFCASSVGHLDEKLFFGSGTQLSVL.

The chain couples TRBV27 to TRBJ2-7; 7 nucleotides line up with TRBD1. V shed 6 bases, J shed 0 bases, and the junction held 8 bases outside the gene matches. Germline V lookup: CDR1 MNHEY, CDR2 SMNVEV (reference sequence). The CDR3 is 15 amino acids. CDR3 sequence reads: CASSPVDRVSYEQYF. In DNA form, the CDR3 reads TGTGCCAGCAGCCCCGTCGACAGGGTCTCCTACGAGCAGTACTTC.

CDR3 amino acids: CSVDRTSDDTQYF. The DNA of the CDR3 is TGCAGCGTTGACCGGACTAGTGACGATACGCAGTATTTT. The V and J genes are TRBV29-1 and TRBJ2-3, with 7 bases matching TRBD2. The CDR3 totals 13 residues. V was pared by 3 bases and J by 6 bases, with 6 bases of the junction left unmatched. Germline V CDR1 and CDR2: SQVTM, ANQGSEA.

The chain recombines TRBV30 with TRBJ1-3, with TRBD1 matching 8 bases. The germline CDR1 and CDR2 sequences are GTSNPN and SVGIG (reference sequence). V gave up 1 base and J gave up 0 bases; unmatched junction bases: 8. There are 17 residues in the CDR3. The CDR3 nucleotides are TGTGCCTGGAGTGGAGGAGGGACAGGCCCCTCTGGAAACACCATATATTTT. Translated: CAWSGGGTGPSGNTIYF.

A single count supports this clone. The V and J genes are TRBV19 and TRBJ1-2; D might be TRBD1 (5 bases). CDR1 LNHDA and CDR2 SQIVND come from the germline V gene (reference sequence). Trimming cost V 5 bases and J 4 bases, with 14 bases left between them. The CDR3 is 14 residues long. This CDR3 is CASSLWGRRYGYTF. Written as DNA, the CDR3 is TGTGCCAGTAGTTTATGGGGCCGTCGCTATGGCTACACCTTC.

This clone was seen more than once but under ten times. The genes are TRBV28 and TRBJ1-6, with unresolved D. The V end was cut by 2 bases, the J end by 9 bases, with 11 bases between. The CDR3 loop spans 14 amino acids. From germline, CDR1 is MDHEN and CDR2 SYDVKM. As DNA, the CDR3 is TGTGCCAGCAGTTTAGTGGTGCCAGCTTCACCCCTCCACTTT. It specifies CASSLVVPASPLHF.

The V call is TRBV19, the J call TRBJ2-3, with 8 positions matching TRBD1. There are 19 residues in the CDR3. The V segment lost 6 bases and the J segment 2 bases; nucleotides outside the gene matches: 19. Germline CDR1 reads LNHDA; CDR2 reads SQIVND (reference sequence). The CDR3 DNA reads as TGTGCCAGTAGCGAAAAGGGGAACAGGGACAGGCTGATCACAGATACGCAGTATTTT. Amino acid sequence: CASSEKGNRDRLITDTQYF.